The 30 T cell receptor beta chains listed next were all sequenced from one sample in a study of CD8 T cells in Susac syndrome. RNA totalling roughly 0.5 to 1 ug underwent reverse transcription with random hexamers. TCRdb re-analysed the immunoSEQ multiplex PCR reads in MiXCR, keeping a single row per CDR3 protein. The sample records 150,000 to 200,000 distinct CDR3 sequences, just under 95% being singletons. The specimen sequenced was CD4+ T cells from PBMCs. These receptors all stem from a human donor in good health.

The V and J genes are TRBV27 and TRBJ2-7; 7 positions agree with TRBD2. Germline V CDR1 and CDR2: MNHEY, SMNVEV (reference sequence). This CDR3 comprises 15 residues. V dropped 1 base and J dropped 5; count of bases not matched to a gene: 8. The CDR3 nucleotides read TGTGCCAGCAGTTTATTCCCCGCGGGAGCTCACGAGCAGTACTTC. Amino acid sequence: CASSLFPAGAHEQYF.

J is TRBJ2-7 and V is TRBV29-1, with 11 bases lining up with TRBD2. The CDR3 has 13 amino acids. Germline V CDR1 and CDR2: SQVTM, ANQGSEA. The trim removed 6 bases at V and 2 bases at J, leaving 3 bases unmatched. Written as DNA, the CDR3 is TGCAGCGTGGGGGGACTAGCGGCCTACGAGCAGTACTTC. Translated, it gives CSVGGLAAYEQYF.

The CDR3 sequence is CATSVGTEAFF. The CDR3 DNA is TGTGCCACCAGTGTAGGCACTGAAGCTTTCTTT. V and J are TRBV24-1 and TRBJ1-1, with no clear D. CDR1 and CDR2 from the germline V gene are KGHDR and SFDVKD. The CDR3 is 11 amino acids. V was clipped by 5 bases and J by 4 bases, with 4 bases between them.

The rearrangement uses TRBV20-1 and TRBJ2-2; D possibly matches TRBD1 or TRBD2 (5 bases each). Per the germline V gene, CDR1 is DFQATT and CDR2 is SNEGSKA (reference sequence). The CDR3 is 14 amino acids. Trimming removed 4 bases at V and 4 bases at J, with 13 bases between. CDR3 amino acids: CSAKPGRITGELFF. CDR3 nucleotide sequence: TGCAGTGCTAAACCGGGACGAATCACCGGGGAGCTGTTTTTT.

The chain couples TRBV12-3 or TRBV12-4 to TRBJ2-2; 9 nucleotides line up with TRBD1. CDR3 length: 17 amino acids. V gave up 1 base and J gave up 6 bases; unmatched junction bases: 9. The CDR3 is CASSLGFRDRVPGELFF. The DNA for the CDR3 is TGTGCCAGCAGTTTAGGATTCCGGGACAGGGTTCCCGGGGAGCTGTTTTTT.

J is TRBJ2-7 and V is TRBV29-1; the match to TRBD2 covers 7 bases. V lost 4 bases and J lost 1; bases outside the gene matches: 4. The germline gives CDR1 SQVTM, CDR2 ANQGSEA. The CDR3 is made up of 13 amino acids. The CDR3 sequence is CSVGGGESYEQYF. The CDR3 DNA sequence: TGCAGCGTTGGTGGGGGGGAGTCCTACGAGCAGTACTTC.

The rearrangement joins TRBV30 to TRBJ1-2; D is uncertain. V lost 3 bases, J lost 2 bases, and 10 bases lay in between. The V gene's germline CDR1 is GTSNPN and CDR2 SVGIG (reference sequence). The CDR3 is made up of 13 amino acids. In DNA, the CDR3 is TGTGCCTGGAGCCTGGTTAGGAACTATGGCTACACCTTC. Encoded protein: CAWSLVRNYGYTF.

The chain is built from TRBV28 and TRBJ1-5; D call uncertain. V gave up 1 base and J gave up 5 bases, with 9 bases separating them. This CDR3 spans 14 amino acids. Germline CDR1 reads MDHEN; CDR2 reads SYDVKM. The CDR3 DNA reads as TGTGCCAGCAGTTTATTGACCGAGGATCAGCCCCAGCATTTT. It translates to CASSLLTEDQPQHF.

The rearrangement uses TRBV6-2 or TRBV6-3 and TRBJ2-7; D is perhaps TRBD2 (5 bases). Trimming shortened V by 4 bases and J by 5 bases, and 18 bases separated the two germline ends. Germline V gene data show CDR1 as MNHEY and CDR2 as SVGEGT. The CDR3 extends over 15 amino acids. The CDR3 reads CASSLGLAIGNEQYF. CDR3 sequence (DNA): TGTGCCAGCAGTTTGGGCCTCGCGATCGGGAACGAGCAGTACTTC.

The CDR3 here is CASSLGLARHNEQFF. In DNA form, the CDR3 reads TGTGCCAGCAGCTTAGGACTAGCGAGGCACAATGAGCAGTTCTTC. The rearrangement joins TRBV13 to TRBJ2-1; 7 bases map to TRBD2. The CDR3 sequence is 15 residues long. Trimming cost V 0 bases and J 5 bases; bases outside gene matches: 4. Per germline, CDR1 PRHDT and CDR2 FYEKMQ (reference sequence).

The chain combines TRBV4-2 with TRBJ2-7; no clear D gene. The ends were cut back, 5 bases at V and 0 bases at J, with 14 bases in the middle. The germline CDR1 and CDR2 sequences are LGHNA and YNFKEQ. The CDR3 is made up of 15 amino acids. The chain's CDR3 is CASSSSGSSSYEQYF. The CDR3 nucleotides read TGTGCCAGCAGCTCTTCGGGTAGCAGCTCCTACGAGCAGTACTTC.

The genes are TRBV20-1 and TRBJ2-7, with 7 bases aligning to TRBD2. CDR1 is DFQATT and CDR2 is SNEGSKA in the germline V gene (reference sequence). The CDR3 spans 15 residues. The ends lost 0 bases at V and 3 bases at J; junction bases unmatched: 8. In DNA, the CDR3 is TGCAGTGCTAGAGATCCGCCTAGCGGACGCTACGAGCAGTACTTC. Translated, it gives CSARDPPSGRYEQYF.

The V gene is TRBV15, the J gene TRBJ1-2, with a possible D match to TRBD1 (5 bases). From germline, CDR1 is LNHNV and CDR2 YYDKDF (reference sequence). Trimming left V 3 bases short and J 2 bases short, with 13 bases between. This CDR3 comprises 15 residues. DNA of the CDR3: TGTGCCACCAGCAGCCCCTTGGGACGGAACTATGGCTACACCTTC. It is translated as CATSSPLGRNYGYTF.

The rearrangement joins TRBV20-1 to TRBJ2-7; 7 positions match TRBD1. Germline V lookup: CDR1 DFQATT, CDR2 SNEGSKA (reference sequence). The CDR3 contains 13 residues. Unmatched junction bases numbered 8, after V lost 7 bases and J lost 2 bases. The CDR3, as DNA: TGCAGTGGGAACCGGGACAGCCCCTACGAGCAGTACTTC. Its protein product is CSGNRDSPYEQYF.

J is TRBJ1-1 and V is TRBV19; 7 bases are shared with TRBD1. The CDR3 runs to 16 residues. After removal of 4 bases from V and 0 bases from J, the junction contained 8 bases not matched to a gene. The germline V gene has CDR1 LNHDA and CDR2 SQIVND (reference sequence). The CDR3 protein is CASSKGGQHMNTEAFF. The CDR3 DNA follows: TGTGCCAGTAGTAAAGGGGGACAGCACATGAACACTGAAGCTTTCTTT.

The chain uses TRBV18 and TRBJ1-5; D gene unclear. Trimming pared 2 bases from V and 6 bases from J, leaving 8 bases between. This CDR3 contains 13 residues. Germline loops: CDR1 KGHSH, CDR2 LQKENI. The CDR3 is CASSPALGQPQHF. CDR3 DNA sequence: TGTGCCAGCTCACCAGCTCTCGGTCAGCCCCAGCATTTT.

The chain employs TRBV19 and TRBJ1-2, with D possibly TRBD1 on 5 matching bases. The V gene lost 3 bases and the J gene lost 4 bases, with 12 bases spanning the gap. Germline CDR1 reads LNHDA; CDR2 reads SQIVND (reference sequence). The CDR3 is made up of 14 amino acids. This CDR3 is CASSMRGAGYGYTF. The CDR3 DNA reads TGTGCCAGTAGTATGAGGGGAGCTGGCTATGGCTACACCTTC.

The chain employs TRBV6-2 or TRBV6-3 and TRBJ2-2, with D tentatively TRBD2 (5 bases). CDR3 length: 14 residues. Per germline, CDR1 MNHEY and CDR2 SVGEGT. V was cut by 6 bases and J by 2 bases, with 10 bases left in between. The CDR3 DNA reads as TGTGCCAGCAGCCACCGGGAAAACACCGGGGAGCTGTTTTTT. This translates into CASSHRENTGELFF.

V and J are TRBV2 and TRBJ1-1; D is perhaps TRBD1 (5 bases). Germline loops: CDR1 SNHLY, CDR2 FYNNEI. V was clipped by 2 bases and J by 6 bases, with 16 bases between them. This CDR3 spans 15 amino acids. In nucleotides, the CDR3 is TGTGCCAGCAGTGAATGGGGGGACGGGTTCTCTGAAGCTTTCTTT. Translating gives CASSEWGDGFSEAFF.

The count of this clonotype is one. This rearrangement joins TRBV30 to TRBJ1-2; D is undetermined. The germline V and J ends were trimmed by 4 bases and 6 bases, with 12 bases remaining between them. The CDR3 consists of 12 residues. CDR1 is GTSNPN, CDR2 SVGIG, per germline (reference sequence). Here the CDR3 DNA reads TGTGCCTGGATCAGCCCGGCGGATGGCTACACCTTC. Translating it yields CAWISPADGYTF.

CDR3 in DNA: TGCAGCGTTGAAGGGTCGAAAACCGGGAGTTTGGGAACAGATACGCAGTATTTT. It is translated as CSVEGSKTGSLGTDTQYF. V gene TRBV29-1 combines with J gene TRBJ2-3; D perhaps matches TRBD2 (6 bases). There are 18 residues in the CDR3. Trimming stripped 1 base from V and 3 bases from J, with 23 bases between. The V gene's germline CDR1 is SQVTM and CDR2 ANQGSEA.

This sequence joins TRBV28 and TRBJ2-7, with TRBD2 matching 10 bases. Germline V gives CDR1 MDHEN, CDR2 SYDVKM. The CDR3 loop spans 16 amino acids. After removal of 5 bases from V and 0 bases from J, the junction contained 7 bases not matched to a gene. CDR3 bases: TGTGCCAGCAGTCGAATAGCGGGAGGAAGCTCCTACGAGCAGTACTTC. Translation: CASSRIAGGSSYEQYF. Full variable domain (outside the CDR3, taken from reference TRBV28 and TRBJ2-7): DVKVTQSSRYLVKRTGEKVFLECVQDMDHENMFWYRQDPGLGLRLIYFSYDVKMKEKGDIPEGYSVSREKKERFSLILESASTNQTSMYLCASSRIAGGSSYEQYFGPGTRLTVT.

This chain uses TRBV24-1 with TRBJ2-1; 11 nucleotides align to TRBD2. Germline V CDR1 and CDR2: KGHDR, SFDVKD. The CDR3 loop spans 16 amino acids. V gave up 1 base and J gave up 7 bases; unmatched junction bases: 5. Here the CDR3 reads CATSDLTLAGGNEQFF. The CDR3 nucleotides are TGTGCCACCAGTGATTTAACCCTAGCGGGAGGTAATGAGCAGTTCTTC.

The chain employs TRBV28 and TRBJ2-1, with TRBD1 matching 12 bases. The CDR3 covers 15 residues. The V and J ends lost 3 bases and 5 bases, in that order; junction bases with no gene match: 2. CDR1 and CDR2 from the germline V gene are MDHEN and SYDVKM. In nucleotides, the CDR3 is TGTGCCAGCAGTTTCCGGGACAGGGGGCACAATGAGCAGTTCTTC. Its protein is CASSFRDRGHNEQFF. The complete variable domain, with remaining parts taken from reference TRBV28 and TRBJ2-1, reads DVKVTQSSRYLVKRTGEKVFLECVQDMDHENMFWYRQDPGLGLRLIYFSYDVKMKEKGDIPEGYSVSREKKERFSLILESASTNQTSMYLCASSFRDRGHNEQFFGPGTRLTVL.

The chain employs TRBV29-1 and TRBJ2-4; D may be TRBD2 (5 bases). This CDR3 comprises 13 residues. CDR1 is SQVTM, CDR2 ANQGSEA, per germline. V gave up 4 bases and J gave up 9 bases, with 16 bases separating them. This CDR3 is CSVVSRVRGIQYF. Here the CDR3 DNA reads TGCAGCGTTGTTTCTCGGGTTCGGGGCATTCAGTACTTC.

The chain couples TRBV29-1 to TRBJ2-1; maybe TRBD2 (5 bases). V was cut by 5 bases and J by 1 base, with 9 bases left in between. The CDR3 is 13 amino acids. Germline V gene lookup returns CDR1 SQVTM and CDR2 ANQGSEA. The CDR3 DNA is TGCAGCGTTTCTAGCAGTTCCTACAATGAGCAGTTCTTC. As protein: CSVSSSSYNEQFF.

The chain is built from TRBV28 and TRBJ1-1; possible D gene TRBD1, 5 bases. With 6 bases removed from V and 1 base from J, the gap between germline ends came to 9 bases. The CDR3 is 13 residues long. Germline assignment: CDR1 MDHEN and CDR2 SYDVKM. Here the CDR3 DNA reads TGTGCCAGCAGACCTGGGGGGAACACTGAAGCTTTCTTT. Translated: CASRPGGNTEAFF.

A single count supports this clonotype. V is TRBV28 and J is TRBJ2-7, with D perhaps TRBD1 (6 bases). CDR1 and CDR2 from the germline V gene are MDHEN and SYDVKM. V was cut by 3 bases and J by 3 bases, with 15 bases left in between. The CDR3 has 15 residues. The CDR3 sequence: CASSFPQGSSYEQYF. Here the CDR3 DNA reads TGTGCCAGCAGTTTTCCCCAGGGGAGTAGCTACGAGCAGTACTTC. The full variable domain, its missing parts supplied by reference TRBV28 and TRBJ2-7, is DVKVTQSSRYLVKRTGEKVFLECVQDMDHENMFWYRQDPGLGLRLIYFSYDVKMKEKGDIPEGYSVSREKKERFSLILESASTNQTSMYLCASSFPQGSSYEQYFGPGTRLTVT.

This chain links TRBV20-1 with TRBJ2-6; D is unclear. This CDR3 spans 14 amino acids. The germline V gene encodes CDR1 DFQATT and CDR2 SNEGSKA (reference sequence). V was cut by 0 bases and J by 0 bases, with 3 bases left in between. The CDR3 DNA reads as TGCAGTGCTAGAGACAGCTCTGGGGCCAACGTCCTGACTTTC. Translated: CSARDSSGANVLTF.

For the CDR3, the DNA is TGTGCCTGGAGTGCAGGGACAGAAAACACCTTC. It translates to CAWSAGTENTF. The chain is built from TRBV30 and TRBJ1-2, with TRBD1 matching 7 bases. Losses at the gene ends were 1 base for V and 12 bases for J; bases not matched to a gene: 5. The CDR3 runs 11 residues. CDR1 and CDR2 from the germline V gene are GTSNPN and SVGIG (reference sequence). Together with reference TRBV30 and TRBJ1-2, the CDR3 gives the full variable domain: SQTIHQWPATLVQPVGSPLSLECTVEGTSNPNLYWYRQAAGRGLQLLFYSVGIGQISSEVPQNLSASRPQDRQFILSSKKLLLSDSGFYLCAWSAGTENTFGSGTRLTVV.